This T cell receptor beta chain was identified in a study of spatial heterogeneity in lung cancer. Across the whole study: For the average unique TCR and UMI combination, more than eight occurrences appeared in raw reads. Study-level points and caveats: Ubiquitous expanded tumor TCRs appeared in blood more at resection than follow-up.

Every individual TCR cDNA molecule carried its own unique molecular identifier, which allowed correction of PCR and sequencing errors. TCRdb passed the 5' RACE reads through MiXCR, listing each CDR3 protein once. Counted here are 70,000 to 90,000 distinct CDR3 sequences, about 14% occurring once; the ten biggest clones make up 6.5% to 7.5%. In this sample, this clonotype turned up many times. Antigen: not known. Time point here: sample taken at primary tumor resection. Whole RNA, isolated from tumor, nontumor lung or frozen PBMC, was sequenced without prior sorting. There were roughly 78 donors, all of them untreated patients with early-stage non-small cell lung cancer. The V gene's germline CDR1 is SGDLS and CDR2 YYNGEE. V lost 4 bases to trimming and J lost 2 bases; unmatched junction nucleotides: 4. This CDR3 has 14 amino acids.

This TCR was recovered from a male donor with early-stage non-small cell lung cancer. The sample here was PBMCs, taken at surgery. The V gene is TRBV9, the J gene TRBJ2-3, with TRBD2 matching 7 bases. The CDR3 region is CASSPRLATDTQYF. As DNA, the CDR3 is TGTGCCAGCAGCCCCCGACTAGCCACAGATACGCAGTATTTT.